These T cell receptor beta chains were read from a single sample in a study of metastatic and nonmetastatic thyroid tumors. TCRdb re-clonotyped the PCR reads through MiXCR. The repertoire holds 35,000 to 55,000 clones, 20% to 25% seen once, with roughly 3% in the top ten. Sequenced material: blood. The receptors come from a male donor with papillary thyroid cancer or a benign thyroid nodule (not recorded which). Some clones in this sample may be carry-over from other donors' samples. Each CDR3 is given with its conserved first and last residue. D genes are given only for firm matches. Expanded clones get a size class; other rows say once, few or many, or leave the size out.

V	length	size	J	D	CDR3	DNA
TRBV27	13	NA	TRBJ2-7	NA	CATGTLQSHEQYF	TGTGCCACCGGAACCCTACAGTCTCACGAGCAGTACTTC
TRBV6-1	16	many	TRBJ2-3	NA	CASSVRDRGTVDTQYF	TGTGCCAGCAGTGTGAGGGACCGGGGGACGGTTGATACGCAGTATTTT
TRBV30	10	NA	TRBJ2-7	NA	CAAGQSEQYF	TGTGCCGCCGGCCAGAGCGAGCAGTACTTC
TRBV9	17	many	TRBJ2-3	TRBD2	CASSGTSGHTSTDTQYF	TGTGCCAGCAGCGGGACTAGCGGGCATACTAGCACAGATACGCAGTATTTT
TRBV7-8	14	NA	TRBJ1-1	TRBD1	CASSRDSEFTEAFF	TGTGCCAGCAGCAGGGACAGCGAGTTCACTGAAGCTTTCTTT
TRBV19	13	medium-sized	TRBJ2-7	NA	CASSTLTGYEQYF	TGTGCCAGTAGTACCTTGACAGGCTACGAGCAGTACTTC
TRBV20-1	15	NA	TRBJ2-3	TRBD2	CSSRALAGWIDTQYF	TGCAGTTCCCGCGCCCTAGCGGGATGGATAGATACGCAGTATTTT
TRBV28	15	few	TRBJ1-5	TRBD1	CASSFQDRPNQPQHF	TGTGCCAGCAGTTTTCAGGACAGGCCAAATCAGCCCCAGCATTTT
TRBV12-5	15	NA	TRBJ2-7	NA	CASGLLRDNHYEQYF	TGTGCTAGTGGTTTACTCCGGGACAACCACTACGAGCAGTACTTC
TRBV6-1	15	many	TRBJ2-1	TRBD1	CASSSPGQGKNEQFF	TGTGCCAGCAGTTCACCGGGACAGGGTAAAAATGAGCAGTTCTTC
TRBV19	15	many	TRBJ2-4	TRBD2	CASSIGGGSGNIQYF	TGTGCCAGTAGTATCGGTGGCGGGAGCGGAAACATTCAGTACTTC
TRBV20-1	16	NA	TRBJ2-7	TRBD2	CSAREAGSGGRYEQYF	TGCAGTGCTAGAGAGGCGGGGTCGGGGGGGCGGTACGAGCAGTACTTC
TRBV18	17	many	TRBJ2-1	NA	CASSRSVGSQKNNEQFF	TGTGCCAGCTCACGTTCCGTGGGGTCGCAGAAAAACAATGAGCAGTTCTTC
TRBV28	17	NA	TRBJ1-3	TRBD1	CASSDWTGDRSGNTIYF	TGTGCCAGCAGCGACTGGACAGGCGATCGCTCTGGAAACACCATATATTTT
TRBV12-3/TRBV12-4	16	few	TRBJ2-7	NA	CASIFSETGVLYEQYF	TGTGCCAGCATTTTTAGTGAGACGGGGGTCCTATACGAGCAGTACTTC
TRBV30	14	few	TRBJ2-2	NA	CAWSSGDYTGELFF	TGTGCCTGGAGTTCGGGGGACTACACCGGGGAGCTGTTTTTT
TRBV3-1	16	NA	TRBJ2-7	TRBD1	CASSQPGQGRFYEQYF	TGTGCCAGCAGCCAACCCGGACAGGGACGGTTCTACGAGCAGTACTTC
TRBV6-2/TRBV6-3	14	few	TRBJ1-2	NA	CASRGPQGSYGYTF	TGTGCCAGCAGAGGACCCCAGGGGAGCTATGGCTACACCTTC
TRBV2	13	many	TRBJ2-5	TRBD1	CASRGQGGETQYF	TGTGCCAGCAGGGGACAGGGCGGGGAGACCCAGTACTTC
TRBV18	15	many	TRBJ1-1	TRBD1	CASSPALTGGTSAFF	TGTGCCAGCTCACCAGCCCTAACAGGGGGAACATCAGCTTTCTTT
TRBV9	16	many	TRBJ1-2	NA	CASSVEGSFRLDGYTF	TGTGCCAGCAGCGTAGAGGGCAGTTTTCGTTTGGATGGCTACACCTTC
TRBV19	15	many	TRBJ2-5	NA	CASSAAGGAQETQYF	TGTGCCAGTAGCGCGGCCGGCGGGGCACAAGAGACCCAGTACTTC
TRBV18	13	medium-sized	TRBJ2-2	NA	CASSVVRSGELFF	TGTGCCAGCTCGGTAGTTCGGTCCGGGGAGCTGTTTTTT
TRBV5-5	15	many	TRBJ2-2	NA	CASSFRLENTGELFF	TGTGCCAGCAGCTTTAGGCTGGAGAACACCGGGGAGCTGTTTTTT
TRBV12-3/TRBV12-4	10	many	TRBJ1-1	NA	CASSRTEAFF	TGTGCCAGCAGTCGGACTGAAGCTTTCTTT
TRBV28	18	few	TRBJ2-1	NA	CASSTNGFGTIFLFEQFF	TGTGCCAGCAGTACAAACGGGTTTGGGACGATCTTCTTATTTGAGCAGTTCTTC
TRBV7-2	15	many	TRBJ2-7	NA	CASSLEGQGWDEQYF	TGTGCCAGCAGCTTAGAAGGGCAGGGTTGGGACGAGCAGTACTTC
TRBV2	13	many	TRBJ1-6	NA	CASSDNSHSPLHF	TGTGCCAGCAGTGATAACAGTCATTCACCCCTCCACTTT
TRBV19	12	few	TRBJ1-2	NA	CASTAPNYGYTF	TGTGCCAGTACCGCCCCCAACTATGGCTACACCTTC
TRBV19	12	few	TRBJ2-7	NA	CASSMSGYDQYF	TGTGCCAGTAGTATGTCCGGCTACGATCAGTACTTC
TRBV30	14	NA	TRBJ1-1	NA	CAWSRNAGGAEAFF	TGTGCCTGGAGTCGAAACGCGGGGGGGGCTGAAGCTTTCTTT
TRBV20-1	14	many	TRBJ2-7	NA	CSARREWEGDEQYF	TGCAGTGCTAGAAGGGAGTGGGAAGGTGACGAGCAGTACTTC
TRBV28	16	NA	TRBJ2-7	NA	CASSRPPGSVGYEQYF	TGTGCCAGCAGCCGCCCCCCGGGGTCCGTTGGGTACGAGCAGTACTTC
TRBV30	17	NA	TRBJ2-6	NA	CAWSVHRGASGANVLTF	TGTGCCTGGAGTGTACATCGGGGGGCCTCTGGGGCCAACGTCCTGACTTTC
TRBV5-4	14	many	TRBJ2-7	NA	CASSYMGGVYEQYF	TGTGCCAGCAGCTACATGGGGGGAGTATACGAGCAGTACTTC
TRBV3-1	14	few	TRBJ2-2	NA	CASSQVVVSGELFF	TGTGCCAGCAGCCAAGTTGTAGTTAGCGGGGAGCTGTTTTTT
TRBV2	13	many	TRBJ1-5	NA	CASKGDGLQPQHF	TGTGCCAGCAAGGGGGACGGCCTTCAGCCCCAGCATTTT
TRBV6-1	14	few	TRBJ1-1	TRBD1	CASSWDSLNTEAFF	TGTGCCAGCAGTTGGGACAGTCTGAACACTGAAGCTTTCTTT
TRBV3-1	12	few	TRBJ1-2	NA	CASSQGQYGYTF	TGTGCCAGCAGCCAAGGCCAGTATGGCTACACCTTC
TRBV27	13	many	TRBJ2-5	TRBD1	CASTRQGQETQYF	TGTGCCAGCACAAGACAGGGGCAAGAGACCCAGTACTTC
TRBV6-5	14	many	TRBJ1-3	NA	CASSYEGPSGTIYF	TGTGCCAGCAGTTACGAAGGACCCTCAGGCACCATATATTTT
TRBV27	14	many	TRBJ2-2	NA	CASSFAYDTGELFF	TGTGCCAGCAGTTTTGCGTATGACACCGGGGAGCTGTTTTTT
TRBV19	13	NA	TRBJ2-7	NA	CASSNGNGYEQYF	TGTGCCAGTAGTAATGGTAACGGCTACGAGCAGTACTTC
TRBV6-1	16	NA	TRBJ2-3	NA	CASSAAIRVSTDTQYF	TGTGCCAGCAGTGCCGCGATAAGAGTTAGCACAGATACGCAGTATTTT
TRBV6-1	14	medium-sized	TRBJ2-7	TRBD1	CASSDLDRGLEQYF	TGTGCCAGCAGTGACCTAGACAGGGGGCTTGAGCAGTACTTC
TRBV12-3/TRBV12-4	14	NA	TRBJ2-1	TRBD1	CASSSKTGDNEQFF	TGTGCCAGCAGTTCGAAGACAGGGGACAATGAGCAGTTCTTC
TRBV27	15	few	TRBJ1-2	TRBD1	CASSTERTGVGGYTF	TGTGCCAGCAGTACCGAAAGGACAGGGGTTGGCGGCTACACCTTC
TRBV24-1	12	many	TRBJ2-2	NA	CATVGFTGELFF	TGTGCCACCGTTGGGTTCACCGGGGAGCTGTTTTTT
TRBV6-2/TRBV6-3	14	NA	TRBJ2-7	NA	CASRNPGLPVEQYF	TGTGCCAGCAGAAACCCAGGGCTACCTGTCGAGCAGTACTTC
TRBV30	14	NA	TRBJ1-1	NA	CAWSKNVPNTEAFF	TGTGCCTGGAGTAAGAACGTACCGAACACTGAAGCTTTCTTT
TRBV6-1	13	many	TRBJ2-1	NA	CASSPSGVGEQFF	TGTGCCAGCAGTCCCTCAGGGGTGGGTGAGCAGTTCTTC
TRBV7-9	13	once	TRBJ2-7	NA	CASIPRTSYEQYF	TGTGCCAGCATCCCGCGGACCTCCTACGAGCAGTACTTC
TRBV20-1	15	NA	TRBJ2-3	TRBD1	CSAKPGTGAEGVQYF	TGCAGTGCGAAGCCGGGGACAGGGGCTGAGGGTGTGCAGTATTTT
TRBV15	14	many	TRBJ1-3	NA	CATSNTGPGNTIYF	TGTGCCACCAGCAACACAGGTCCTGGAAACACCATATATTTT